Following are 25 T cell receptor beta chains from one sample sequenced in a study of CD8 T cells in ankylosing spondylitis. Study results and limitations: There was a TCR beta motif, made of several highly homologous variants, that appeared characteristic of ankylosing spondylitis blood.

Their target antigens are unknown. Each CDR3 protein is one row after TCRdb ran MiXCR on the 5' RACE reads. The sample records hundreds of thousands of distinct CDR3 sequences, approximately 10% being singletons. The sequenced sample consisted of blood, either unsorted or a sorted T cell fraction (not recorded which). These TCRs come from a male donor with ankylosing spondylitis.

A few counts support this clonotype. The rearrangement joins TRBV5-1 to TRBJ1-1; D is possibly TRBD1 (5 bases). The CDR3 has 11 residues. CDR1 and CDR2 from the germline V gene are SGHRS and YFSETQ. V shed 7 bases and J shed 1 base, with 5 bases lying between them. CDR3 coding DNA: TGCGCCAGCCAGGGGAACACTGAAGCTTTCTTT. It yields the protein CASQGNTEAFF. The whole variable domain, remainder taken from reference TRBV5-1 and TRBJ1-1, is KAGVTQTPRYLIKTRGQQVTLSCSPISGHRSVSWYQQTPGQGLQFLFEYFSETQRNKGNFPGRFSGRQFSNSRSEMNVSTLELGDSALYLCASQGNTEAFFGQGTRLTVV.

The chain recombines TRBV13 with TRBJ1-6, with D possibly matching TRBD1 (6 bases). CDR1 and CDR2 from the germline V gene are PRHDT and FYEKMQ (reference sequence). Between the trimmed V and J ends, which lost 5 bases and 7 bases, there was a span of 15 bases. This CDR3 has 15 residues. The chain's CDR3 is CASSLQRGRNSPLHF. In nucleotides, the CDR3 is TGTGCCAGCAGCCTTCAGAGGGGGAGAAATTCACCCCTCCACTTT.

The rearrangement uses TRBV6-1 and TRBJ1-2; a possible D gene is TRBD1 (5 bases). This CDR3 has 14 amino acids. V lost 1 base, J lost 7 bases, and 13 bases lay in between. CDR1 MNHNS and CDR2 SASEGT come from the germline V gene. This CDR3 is CASSEGPGDGGYTF. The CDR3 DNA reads TGTGCCAGCAGTGAAGGACCGGGGGATGGTGGCTACACCTTC.

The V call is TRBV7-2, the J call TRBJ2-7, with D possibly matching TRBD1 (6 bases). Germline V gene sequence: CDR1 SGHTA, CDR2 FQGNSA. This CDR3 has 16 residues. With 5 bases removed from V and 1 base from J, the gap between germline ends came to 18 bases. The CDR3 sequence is CASSQTRDTRSYEQYF. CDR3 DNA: TGTGCCAGCAGCCAGACCCGGGACACCAGATCCTACGAGCAGTACTTC.

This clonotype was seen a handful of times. The CDR3 here is CASSLLSFGGDGYTF. The DNA for the CDR3 is TGTGCCAGCAGTCTCCTGTCCTTCGGGGGCGATGGCTACACCTTC. The chain carries TRBV6-1 and TRBJ1-2, with D perhaps matching TRBD1 (6 bases). Trimming removed 5 bases from V and 6 bases from J, with 19 bases in between. The length of the CDR3 is 15 residues. Germline assignment: CDR1 MNHNS and CDR2 SASEGT.

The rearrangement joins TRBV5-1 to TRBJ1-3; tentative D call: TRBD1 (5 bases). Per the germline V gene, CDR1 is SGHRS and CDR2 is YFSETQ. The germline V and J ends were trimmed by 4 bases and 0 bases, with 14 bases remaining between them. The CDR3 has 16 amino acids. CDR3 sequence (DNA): TGCGCCAGCAGCGCAGCCTTACAGGTCTCTGGAAACACCATATATTTT. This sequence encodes CASSAALQVSGNTIYF.

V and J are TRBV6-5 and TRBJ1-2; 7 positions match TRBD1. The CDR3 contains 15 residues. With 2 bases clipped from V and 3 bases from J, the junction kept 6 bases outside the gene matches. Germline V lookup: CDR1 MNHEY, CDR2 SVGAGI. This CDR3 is CASSYPDRTHYGYTF. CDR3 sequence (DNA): TGTGCCAGCAGTTACCCGGACAGGACTCACTATGGCTACACCTTC.

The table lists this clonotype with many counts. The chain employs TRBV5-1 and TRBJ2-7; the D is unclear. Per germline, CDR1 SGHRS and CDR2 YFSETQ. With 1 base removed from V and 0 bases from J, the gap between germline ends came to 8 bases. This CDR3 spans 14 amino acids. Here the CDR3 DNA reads TGCGCCAGCAGCTTGTTAGTGAACTCCTACGAGCAGTACTTC. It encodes CASSLLVNSYEQYF.

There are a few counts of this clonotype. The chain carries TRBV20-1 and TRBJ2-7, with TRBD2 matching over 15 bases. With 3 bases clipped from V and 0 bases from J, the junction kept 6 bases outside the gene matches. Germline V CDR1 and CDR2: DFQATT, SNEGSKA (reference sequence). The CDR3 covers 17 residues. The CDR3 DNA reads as TGCAGTGCTAGGCCGGGGACTAGCGGGGGGTACTCCTACGAGCAGTACTTC. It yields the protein CSARPGTSGGYSYEQYF.

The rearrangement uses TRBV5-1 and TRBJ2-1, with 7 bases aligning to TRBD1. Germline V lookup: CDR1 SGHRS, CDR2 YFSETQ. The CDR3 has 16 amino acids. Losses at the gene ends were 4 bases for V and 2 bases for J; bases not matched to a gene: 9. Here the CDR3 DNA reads TGCGCCAGCAGCCTCGGACAGGCCCTAACCTACAATGAGCAGTTCTTC. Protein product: CASSLGQALTYNEQFF.

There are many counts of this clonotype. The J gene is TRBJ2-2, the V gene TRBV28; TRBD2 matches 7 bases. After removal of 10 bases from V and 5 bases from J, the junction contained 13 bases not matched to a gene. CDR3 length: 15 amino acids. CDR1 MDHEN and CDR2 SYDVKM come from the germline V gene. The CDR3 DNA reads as TGTGCCACGGTGGAGGCGGGGGAGGGGACCGGGGAGCTGTTTTTT. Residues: CATVEAGEGTGELFF. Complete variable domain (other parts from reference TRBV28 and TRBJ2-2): DVKVTQSSRYLVKRTGEKVFLECVQDMDHENMFWYRQDPGLGLRLIYFSYDVKMKEKGDIPEGYSVSREKKERFSLILESASTNQTSMYLCATVEAGEGTGELFFGEGSRLTVL.

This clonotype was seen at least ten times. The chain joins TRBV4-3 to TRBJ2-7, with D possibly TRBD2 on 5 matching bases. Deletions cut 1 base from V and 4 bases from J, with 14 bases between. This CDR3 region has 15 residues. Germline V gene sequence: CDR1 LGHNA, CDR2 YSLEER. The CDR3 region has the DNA TGCGCCAGCAGCCAAGCTCGGGGTTATGGGTACGAGCAGTACTTC. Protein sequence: CASSQARGYGYEQYF.

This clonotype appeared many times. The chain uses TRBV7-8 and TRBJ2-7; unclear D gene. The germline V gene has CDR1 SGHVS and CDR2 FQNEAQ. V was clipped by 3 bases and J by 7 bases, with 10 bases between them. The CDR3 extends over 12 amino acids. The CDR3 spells CASSLPDWEQYF. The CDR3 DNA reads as TGTGCCAGCAGCTTGCCAGACTGGGAGCAGTACTTC.

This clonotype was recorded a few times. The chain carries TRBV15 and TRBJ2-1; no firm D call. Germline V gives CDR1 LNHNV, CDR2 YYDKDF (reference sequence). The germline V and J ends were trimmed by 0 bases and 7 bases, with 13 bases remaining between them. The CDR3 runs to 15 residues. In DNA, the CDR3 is TGTGCCACCAGCAGAGACCAAAACCCCTCGAATGAGCAGTTCTTC. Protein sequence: CATSRDQNPSNEQFF.

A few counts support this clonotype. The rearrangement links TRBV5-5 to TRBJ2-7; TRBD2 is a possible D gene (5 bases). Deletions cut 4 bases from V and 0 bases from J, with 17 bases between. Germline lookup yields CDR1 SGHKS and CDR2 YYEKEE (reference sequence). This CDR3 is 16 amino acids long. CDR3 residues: CASSIKSDGGSYEQYF. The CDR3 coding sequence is TGTGCCAGCAGCATTAAATCGGACGGAGGCTCCTACGAGCAGTACTTC.

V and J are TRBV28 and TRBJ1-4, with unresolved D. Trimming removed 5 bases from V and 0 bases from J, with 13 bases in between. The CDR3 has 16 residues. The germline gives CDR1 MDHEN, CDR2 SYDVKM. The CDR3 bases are TGTGCCAGCAGTCCCCCGACATCACCAACTAATGAAAAACTGTTTTTT. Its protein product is CASSPPTSPTNEKLFF.

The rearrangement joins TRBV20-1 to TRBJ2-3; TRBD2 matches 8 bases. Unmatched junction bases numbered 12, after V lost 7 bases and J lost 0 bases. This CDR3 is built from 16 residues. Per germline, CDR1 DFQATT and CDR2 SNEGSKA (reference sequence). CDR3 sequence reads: CSVLAGTRSSTDTQYF. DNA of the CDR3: TGCAGTGTTTTAGCCGGGACTAGATCTAGCACAGATACGCAGTATTTT.

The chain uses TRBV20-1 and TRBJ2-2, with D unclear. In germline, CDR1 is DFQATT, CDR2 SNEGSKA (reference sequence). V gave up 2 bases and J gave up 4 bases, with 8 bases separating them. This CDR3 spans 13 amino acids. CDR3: CSARYGVTGELFF. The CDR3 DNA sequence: TGCAGTGCTAGATACGGTGTCACCGGGGAGCTGTTTTTT.

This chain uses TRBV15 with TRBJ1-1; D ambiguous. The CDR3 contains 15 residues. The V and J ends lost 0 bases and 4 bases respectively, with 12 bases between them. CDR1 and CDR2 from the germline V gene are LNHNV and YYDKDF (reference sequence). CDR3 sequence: CATSRDKRTGTEAFF. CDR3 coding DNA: TGTGCCACCAGCAGAGATAAGAGAACGGGCACTGAAGCTTTCTTT.

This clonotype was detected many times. For the CDR3, the DNA is TGTGCCAGCAGCTTAATGGGGGGCGTCACAGATACGCAGTATTTT. It codes for CASSLMGGVTDTQYF. This chain joins TRBV7-2 and TRBJ2-3; possibly TRBD1 or TRBD2 for D (6 bases each). The CDR3 extends over 15 amino acids. Between the trimmed V and J ends, which lost 2 bases and 2 bases, there was a span of 11 bases. Germline CDR1 is SGHTA and CDR2 is FQGNSA.

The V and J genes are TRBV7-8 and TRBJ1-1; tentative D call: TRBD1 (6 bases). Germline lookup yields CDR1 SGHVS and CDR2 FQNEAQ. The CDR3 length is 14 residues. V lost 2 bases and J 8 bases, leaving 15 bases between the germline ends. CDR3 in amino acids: CASSLRPGGGEAFF. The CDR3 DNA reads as TGTGCCAGCAGCTTACGCCCGGGGGGCGGGGAAGCTTTCTTT.

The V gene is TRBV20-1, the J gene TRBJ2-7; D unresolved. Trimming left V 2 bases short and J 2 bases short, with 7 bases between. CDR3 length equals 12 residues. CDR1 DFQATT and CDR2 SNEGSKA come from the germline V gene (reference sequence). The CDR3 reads CSARNRAYEQYF. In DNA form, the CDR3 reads TGCAGTGCTAGAAATCGGGCCTACGAGCAGTACTTC.

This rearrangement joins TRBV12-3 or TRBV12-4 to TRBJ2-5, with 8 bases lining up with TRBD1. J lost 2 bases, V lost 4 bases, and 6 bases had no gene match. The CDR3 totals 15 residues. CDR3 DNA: TGTGCCAGCAGTTCTAGACAGGGGATACAAGAGACCCAGTACTTC. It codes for CASSSRQGIQETQYF.

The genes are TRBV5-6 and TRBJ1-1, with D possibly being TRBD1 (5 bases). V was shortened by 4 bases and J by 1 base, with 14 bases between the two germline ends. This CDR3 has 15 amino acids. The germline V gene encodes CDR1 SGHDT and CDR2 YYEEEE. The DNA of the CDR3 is TGTGCCAGCAGCACGGGACTACGGCGGAACACTGAAGCTTTCTTT. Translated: CASSTGLRRNTEAFF.

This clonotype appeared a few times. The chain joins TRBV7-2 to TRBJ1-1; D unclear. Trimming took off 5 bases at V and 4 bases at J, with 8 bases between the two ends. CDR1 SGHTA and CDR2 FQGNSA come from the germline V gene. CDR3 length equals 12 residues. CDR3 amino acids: CASSLTFTEAFF. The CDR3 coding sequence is TGTGCCAGCAGCCTAACGTTCACTGAAGCTTTCTTT. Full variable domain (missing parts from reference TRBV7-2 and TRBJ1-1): GAGVSQSPSNKVTEKGKDVELRCDPISGHTALYWYRQSLGQGLEFLIYFQGNSAPDKSGLPSDRFSAERTGGSVSTLTIQRTQQEDSAVYLCASSLTFTEAFFGQGTRLTVV.